These 30 T cell receptor beta chains were sequenced from one sample in a study of shared clonotypes between healthy human individuals. Only in-frame clones appear in the TCRdb table, and some are missing; sequencing was by immunoSEQ multiplex PCR. The data hold about 1.1 million clones, with about 84% observed a single time. The sample taken for sequencing was memory CD4+ T cells from PBMCs. Subset specified: CD45RA-negative fraction. The receptor source for this set is a man between 18 and 29 years old in good health. Some clones in this sample may be carry-over from other donors' samples.

The J gene is TRBJ2-7, the V gene TRBV11-2; tentatively, D is TRBD2 (6 bases). Germline V lookup: CDR1 SGHAT, CDR2 FQNNGV. The ends were cut back, 5 bases at V and 0 bases at J, with 14 bases in the middle. The CDR3 spans 15 residues. The CDR3 region is CASSPSRDPSYEQYF. In nucleotides, the CDR3 is TGTGCCAGCAGCCCCTCGCGGGACCCCTCCTACGAGCAGTACTTC.

The chain uses TRBV11-2 and TRBJ2-2; 7 bases agree with TRBD1. There are 15 residues in the CDR3. The ends lost 5 bases at V and 4 bases at J; junction bases unmatched: 7. Looked up from germline, CDR1 is SGHAT and CDR2 is FQNNGV. CDR3 sequence: CASSTKDRFTGELFF. The CDR3 nucleotides read TGTGCCAGCAGCACGAAGGACAGGTTCACCGGGGAGCTGTTTTTT.

This rearrangement joins TRBV2 to TRBJ2-3; no clear D gene. Per germline, CDR1 SNHLY and CDR2 FYNNEI. The CDR3 spans 12 residues. V shed 10 bases and J shed 6 bases, with 14 bases lying between them. The CDR3 reads CATNLRWDTQYF. The CDR3 DNA follows: TGTGCCACCAACCTCAGGTGGGATACGCAGTATTTT.

The chain's CDR3 is CASSQDWGTSGTSTDTQYF. The CDR3 nucleotides are TGTGCCAGCAGCCAAGATTGGGGGACTAGCGGGACTAGCACAGATACGCAGTATTTT. The chain uses TRBV4-2 and TRBJ2-3; 13 positions agree with TRBD2. The CDR3 extends over 19 amino acids. Germline V gene lookup returns CDR1 LGHNA and CDR2 YNFKEQ. J lost 0 bases, V lost 0 bases, and 6 bases had no gene match.

Turning to this clone: Within the sample, other DNA sequences also encode this same CDR3. The gene calls are TRBV19 and TRBJ2-3; D remains unclear. Per the germline V gene, CDR1 is LNHDA and CDR2 is SQIVND (reference sequence). Deletions cut 3 bases from V and 0 bases from J, with 10 bases between. CDR3 size: 15 residues. The CDR3 DNA reads as TGTGCCAGTAGTATTTCGTTAGGCAGCACAGATACGCAGTATTTT. Amino acids: CASSISLGSTDTQYF.

The chain carries TRBV30 and TRBJ2-7; 9 nucleotides line up with TRBD2. Trimming at V came to 8 bases and at J to 6 bases, leaving 11 bases not matched to a gene. The CDR3 runs to 13 residues. Per the germline V gene, CDR1 is GTSNPN and CDR2 is SVGIG (reference sequence). CDR3 region: CAGDSGSGLEQYF. The CDR3 DNA reads TGTGCCGGAGATAGCGGGAGCGGGCTCGAGCAGTACTTC.

V gene TRBV7-2 combines with J gene TRBJ1-2, with 7 bases lining up with TRBD1. J gave up 6 bases and V 1 base, and 5 bases lay outside the gene matches. CDR3 length: 14 residues. CDR1 is SGHTA and CDR2 is FQGNSA in the germline V gene. The CDR3 reads CASSLGQGEDGYTF. The CDR3 nucleotides are TGTGCCAGCAGCTTAGGGCAGGGGGAGGATGGCTACACCTTC.

The V gene is TRBV28, the J gene TRBJ1-1; D possibly corresponds to TRBD1 (5 bases). Germline-derived CDR1 and CDR2 are MDHEN and SYDVKM. This CDR3 spans 12 amino acids. Trimming removed 6 bases from V and 5 bases from J, with 10 bases in between. CDR3 sequence: CASSPRVTEAFF. The CDR3, as DNA: TGTGCCAGCAGCCCCAGGGTAACTGAAGCTTTCTTT.

This clone has just a few counts. This sequence joins TRBV5-1 and TRBJ2-5; TRBD1 matches at 10 bases. The V segment lost 3 bases and the J segment 5 bases; nucleotides outside the gene matches: 7. The CDR3 is made up of 15 amino acids. In germline, CDR1 is SGHRS, CDR2 YFSETQ. The chain's CDR3 is CASSSTGGQTETQYF. CDR3 nucleotide sequence: TGCGCCAGCAGCTCGACAGGGGGCCAGACGGAGACCCAGTACTTC.

The V and J genes are TRBV18 and TRBJ2-7, with 8 bases lining up with TRBD2. The CDR3 is 15 amino acids. J was trimmed by 0 bases and V by 8 bases; bases with no gene match: 9. Per germline, CDR1 KGHSH and CDR2 LQKENI. Here the CDR3 DNA reads TGTGCCAGCACAACTAGCGGTGTCAGCTCCTACGAGCAGTACTTC. Encoded protein: CASTTSGVSSYEQYF.

About this clone itself: Different DNA sequences within this sample yield the same CDR3. This chain uses TRBV28 with TRBJ2-6, with D tentatively TRBD1 (6 bases). The germline CDR1 and CDR2 sequences are MDHEN and SYDVKM. The CDR3 is 16 amino acids. Trimming removed 4 bases at V and 3 bases at J, with 13 bases between. CDR3 nucleotides: TGTGCCAGCAGTTCTGGACAGTTAGATGGGGCCAACGTCCTGACTTTC. Amino acid sequence: CASSSGQLDGANVLTF.

This clone was observed a few times. The genes are TRBV6-1 and TRBJ1-2; possibly TRBD1 for D (5 bases). The CDR3 extends over 16 amino acids. Trimming stripped 0 bases from V and 4 bases from J, with 15 bases between. Germline V gene lookup returns CDR1 MNHNS and CDR2 SASEGT. CDR3 residues: CASSEARSQGAYGYTF. As DNA, the CDR3 is TGTGCCAGCAGTGAAGCGCGATCGCAGGGAGCCTATGGCTACACCTTC.

Remarks on this clone: Other DNA sequences in the sample encode the same CDR3. The CDR3 DNA is TGTGCCAGCAGCTTAGTGGCGGGGAACTATGGCTACACCTTC. Translating gives CASSLVAGNYGYTF. This chain uses TRBV7-8 with TRBJ1-2; D ambiguous. The CDR3 covers 14 residues. V lost 1 base to trimming and J lost 2 bases, with 8 bases between them. CDR1 is SGHVS, CDR2 FQNEAQ, per germline.

The chain has TRBV5-1 and TRBJ2-7; TRBD2 aligns across 10 bases. Germline loops: CDR1 SGHRS, CDR2 YFSETQ. The CDR3 is 15 residues long. V was clipped by 4 bases and J by 4 bases; unmatched bases: 8. CDR3 sequence reads: CASSKGTSVGYEQYF. The CDR3 nucleotides read TGCGCCAGCAGCAAAGGGACTAGCGTTGGGTACGAGCAGTACTTC. Full variable domain (remainder filled in from reference TRBV5-1 and TRBJ2-7): KAGVTQTPRYLIKTRGQQVTLSCSPISGHRSVSWYQQTPGQGLQFLFEYFSETQRNKGNFPGRFSGRQFSNSRSEMNVSTLELGDSALYLCASSKGTSVGYEQYFGPGTRLTVT.

The chain's CDR3 is CASSQAWGDTGELFF. In DNA form, the CDR3 reads TGCGCCAGCAGCCAAGCGTGGGGGGACACCGGGGAGCTGTTTTTT. The V and J genes are TRBV4-3 and TRBJ2-2; D is possibly TRBD2 (6 bases). Trimming shortened V by 1 base and J by 3 bases, and 9 bases separated the two germline ends. Germline CDR1 and CDR2: LGHNA and YSLEER. This CDR3 has 15 amino acids.

This chain connects TRBV27 to TRBJ2-1, with TRBD2 identical over 9 bases. CDR1 is MNHEY, CDR2 SMNVEV, per germline (reference sequence). The CDR3 consists of 15 residues. V shed 7 bases and J 5 bases; nucleotides not matched to a gene: 9. The CDR3 reads CASTQTSGGDNEQFF. CDR3 nucleotide sequence: TGTGCCAGCACCCAGACTAGCGGAGGGGACAATGAGCAGTTCTTC.

The sample holds many counts of this clone. The gene calls are TRBV29-1 and TRBJ2-1; 7 bases are a match to TRBD2. V was clipped by 7 bases and J by 8 bases; unmatched bases: 5. The germline gives CDR1 SQVTM, CDR2 ANQGSEA. This CDR3 comprises 11 residues. The CDR3 loop reads CSGTSMDEQFF. DNA of the CDR3: TGCAGCGGGACTAGTATGGATGAGCAGTTCTTC.

The chain joins TRBV5-1 to TRBJ1-2; D gene unclear. The CDR3 runs 15 residues. Germline loops: CDR1 SGHRS, CDR2 YFSETQ. Trimming removed 4 bases from V and 2 bases from J, with 15 bases in between. The CDR3 is CASSPGRSSNYGYTF. CDR3 DNA sequence: TGCGCCAGCAGCCCCGGACGGAGCTCCAACTATGGCTACACCTTC.

This clone was recorded once. This chain joins TRBV2 and TRBJ1-3; unclear D gene. CDR1 is SNHLY and CDR2 is FYNNEI in the germline V gene. Trimming took 1 base from V and 0 from J, leaving 10 bases between them. The CDR3 length is 16 residues. Here the CDR3 reads CASSEVSASSGNTIYF. CDR3 coding DNA: TGTGCCAGCAGTGAAGTGAGTGCAAGCTCTGGAAACACCATATATTTT.

This clone is a singleton in its sample. The chain joins TRBV5-4 to TRBJ1-2, with 10 bases aligning to TRBD1. Germline values: CDR1 SGHNT, CDR2 YYREEE (reference sequence). Trimming took 0 bases from V and 8 from J; bases not matched to a gene: 7. The CDR3 runs to 15 residues. The CDR3 here is CASSLENRDRGGYTF. For the CDR3, the DNA is TGTGCCAGCAGCTTGGAAAACCGGGACAGGGGAGGCTACACCTTC.

The chain couples TRBV28 to TRBJ2-1; no clear D gene. The length of the CDR3 is 15 residues. V lost 3 bases to trimming and J lost 9 bases, with 18 bases between them. CDR1 and CDR2 from the germline V gene are MDHEN and SYDVKM. CDR3 residues: CASSFPGRGGGEQFF. CDR3 DNA sequence: TGTGCCAGCAGTTTCCCGGGCCGCGGTGGTGGTGAGCAGTTCTTC.

The chain recombines TRBV30 with TRBJ2-3; no clear D. CDR3 length equals 13 residues. The germline CDR1 and CDR2 sequences are GTSNPN and SVGIG (reference sequence). V lost 3 bases and J 2 bases, leaving 9 bases between the germline ends. The CDR3 region has the DNA TGTGCCTGGAGCGTTTCGGTCACAGATACGCAGTATTTT. Its translation: CAWSVSVTDTQYF.

A remark on this clone: This same CDR3 is encoded by further DNA sequences in the sample. The J gene is TRBJ1-2, the V gene TRBV29-1; D might be TRBD1 (6 bases). In germline, CDR1 is SQVTM, CDR2 ANQGSEA. This CDR3 is built from 14 residues. The ends were cut back, 3 bases at V and 2 bases at J, with 13 bases in the middle. Here the CDR3 DNA reads TGCAGCGTTGAGGGGAGGGGGAGCAACTATGGCTACACCTTC. It translates to CSVEGRGSNYGYTF.

For the CDR3, the DNA is TGCGCCAGCAGCCCGGGACTACAAGACCAAATTCAGTACTTC. It is translated as CASSPGLQDQIQYF. V is TRBV5-1 and J is TRBJ2-4; 7 positions match TRBD2. This CDR3 is 14 amino acids long. Germline V gene data show CDR1 as SGHRS and CDR2 as YFSETQ. Germline trimming cut 4 bases from V and 10 bases from J; bases unmatched to any gene: 11.

The V and J genes are TRBV5-1 and TRBJ2-7; 10 nucleotides align to TRBD2. There are 14 residues in the CDR3. J gave up 4 bases and V 5 bases, and 6 bases lay outside the gene matches. Germline assignment: CDR1 SGHRS and CDR2 YFSETQ. CDR3 in DNA: TGCGCCAGCAGTAGTGATAGCGGGGGGTACGAGCAGTACTTC. This gives the protein CASSSDSGGYEQYF.

The chain joins TRBV5-1 to TRBJ2-4; 7 nucleotides match TRBD1. V lost 4 bases to trimming and J lost 8 bases; unmatched junction nucleotides: 0. Germline V gene data show CDR1 as SGHRS and CDR2 as YFSETQ. The CDR3 extends over 11 amino acids. The chain's CDR3 is CASSQGDIQYF. In DNA, the CDR3 is TGCGCCAGCAGCCAGGGGGACATTCAGTACTTC.

V and J are TRBV7-8 and TRBJ1-3; D is unclear. In germline, CDR1 is SGHVS, CDR2 FQNEAQ. The CDR3 is 14 residues long. V dropped 5 bases and J dropped 0 bases, with 8 bases sitting between them. The CDR3 sequence: CASSPRSSGNTIYF. Here the CDR3 DNA reads TGTGCCAGCAGCCCTAGGAGCTCTGGAAACACCATATATTTT.

The chain combines TRBV2 with TRBJ2-3, with a weak D call TRBD1 (6 bases). Germline CDR1 reads SNHLY; CDR2 reads FYNNEI. V lost 6 bases and J 2 bases, leaving 15 bases between the germline ends. The CDR3 spans 15 residues. CDR3 residues: CASRAEQGTTDTQYF. The CDR3 region has the DNA TGTGCCAGCAGGGCGGAGCAGGGGACCACAGATACGCAGTATTTT.

V gene TRBV7-9 combines with J gene TRBJ2-7, with 9 positions matching TRBD2. The CDR3 has 15 amino acids. Germline CDR1 SEHNR, CDR2 FQNEAQ (reference sequence). J was trimmed by 0 bases and V by 5 bases; bases with no gene match: 5. CDR3 DNA sequence: TGTGCCAGCAGCCAACAGGGACTAGCCTCCTACGAGCAGTACTTC. Translated, it gives CASSQQGLASYEQYF.

V is TRBV5-5 and J is TRBJ2-7; D perhaps matches TRBD1 (5 bases). Germline CDR1 is SGHKS and CDR2 is YYEKEE (reference sequence). This CDR3 spans 15 amino acids. V was shortened by 4 bases and J by 3 bases, with 17 bases between the two germline ends. CDR3 DNA sequence: TGTGCCAGCAGCCCAGGGCAGAGACGCCGCTACGAGCAGTACTTC. This gives the protein CASSPGQRRRYEQYF.